A selection of T cell receptor beta chains follows, all from one sample in a study of blood T cell repertoires in COVID-19. TCRdb keeps only in-frame clones here, not all; method: immunoSEQ multiplex PCR. The table includes fewer than 350,000 clones, approximately 88% detected once. Sequencing was carried out using PBMCs or T cells enriched from blood (not recorded which). The source is a woman aged 40 to 49 who had recovered from COVID-19. The CDR3 runs from the conserved cysteine through the conserved F or W.

v_gene,j_gene,CDR3aa
TRBV28,TRBJ1-5,CASSLIQYNQPQHF
TRBV9,TRBJ1-2,CASSSGGLYYGYTF
TRBV27,TRBJ2-1,CASSWGRSSSYNEQFF
TRBV11-1,TRBJ2-5,CASSARGLIETQYF
TRBV19,TRBJ2-3,CASGTRVGAASTDTQYF
TRBV5-6,TRBJ2-3,CASSLGQGVEDTQYF
TRBV5-1,TRBJ2-5,CASSLYSLRAQYF
TRBV27,TRBJ2-7,CASSPTGQAREQYF
TRBV5-1,TRBJ1-4,CASSKERGRRGNEKLFF
TRBV18,TRBJ2-1,CASSPSPGSYNEQFF
TRBV18,TRBJ1-1,CASSPSGGSRTEAFF